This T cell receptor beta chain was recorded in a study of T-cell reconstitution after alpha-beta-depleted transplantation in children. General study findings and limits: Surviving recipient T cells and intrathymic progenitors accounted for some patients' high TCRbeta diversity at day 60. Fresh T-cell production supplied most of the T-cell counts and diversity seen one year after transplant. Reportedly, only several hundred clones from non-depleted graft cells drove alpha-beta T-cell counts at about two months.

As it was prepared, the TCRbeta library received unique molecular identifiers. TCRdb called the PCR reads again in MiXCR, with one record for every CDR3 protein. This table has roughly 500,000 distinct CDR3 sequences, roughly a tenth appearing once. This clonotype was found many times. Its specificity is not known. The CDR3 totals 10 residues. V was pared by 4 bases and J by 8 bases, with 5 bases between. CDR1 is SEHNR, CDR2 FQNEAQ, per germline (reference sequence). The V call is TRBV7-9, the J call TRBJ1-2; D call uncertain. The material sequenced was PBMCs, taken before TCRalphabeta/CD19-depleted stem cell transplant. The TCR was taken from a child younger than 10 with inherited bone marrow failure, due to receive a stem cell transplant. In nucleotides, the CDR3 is TGTGCCAGCAGCTCGTTGGGCTACACCTTC. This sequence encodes CASSSLGYTF.